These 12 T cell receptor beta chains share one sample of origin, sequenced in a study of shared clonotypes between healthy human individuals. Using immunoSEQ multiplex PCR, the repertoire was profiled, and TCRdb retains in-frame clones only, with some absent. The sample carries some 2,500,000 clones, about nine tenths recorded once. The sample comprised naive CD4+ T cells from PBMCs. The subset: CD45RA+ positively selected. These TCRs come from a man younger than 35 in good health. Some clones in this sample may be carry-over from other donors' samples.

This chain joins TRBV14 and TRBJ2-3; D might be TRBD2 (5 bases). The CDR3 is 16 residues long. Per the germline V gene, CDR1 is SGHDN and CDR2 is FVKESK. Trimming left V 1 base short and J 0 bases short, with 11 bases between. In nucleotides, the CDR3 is TGTGCCAGCAGCCAAGCTAGGCGGACTAGCACAGATACGCAGTATTTT. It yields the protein CASSQARRTSTDTQYF.

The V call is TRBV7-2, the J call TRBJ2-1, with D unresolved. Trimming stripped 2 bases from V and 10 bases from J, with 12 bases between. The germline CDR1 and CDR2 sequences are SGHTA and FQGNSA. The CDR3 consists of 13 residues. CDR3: CASSLLPVGEQFF. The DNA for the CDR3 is TGTGCCAGCAGCTTATTGCCGGTAGGAGAGCAGTTCTTC.

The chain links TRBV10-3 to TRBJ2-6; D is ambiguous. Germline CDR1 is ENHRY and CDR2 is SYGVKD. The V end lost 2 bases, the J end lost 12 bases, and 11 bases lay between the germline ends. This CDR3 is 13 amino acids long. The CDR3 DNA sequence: TGTGCCATCAGTGAGATTGGCGTCTCCGTCCTGACTTTC. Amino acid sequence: CAISEIGVSVLTF.

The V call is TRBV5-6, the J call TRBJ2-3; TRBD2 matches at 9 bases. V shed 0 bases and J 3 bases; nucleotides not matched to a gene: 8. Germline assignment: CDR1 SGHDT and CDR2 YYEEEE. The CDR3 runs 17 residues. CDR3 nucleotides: TGTGCCAGCAGCTTGGCGGCTAGCGGGACGGGGACAGATACGCAGTATTTT. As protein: CASSLAASGTGTDTQYF.

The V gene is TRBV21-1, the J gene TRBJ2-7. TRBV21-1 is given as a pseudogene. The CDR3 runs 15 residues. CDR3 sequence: CASSVRDLFSYEQYF. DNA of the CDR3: TGTGCCAGCAGCGTTCGGGACCTCTTCTCCTACGAGCAGTACTTC.

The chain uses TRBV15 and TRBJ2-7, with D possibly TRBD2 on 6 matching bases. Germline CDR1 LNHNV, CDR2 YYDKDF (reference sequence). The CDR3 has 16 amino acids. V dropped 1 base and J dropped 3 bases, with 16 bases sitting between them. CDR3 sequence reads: CATSRVGGRKNYEQYF. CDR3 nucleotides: TGTGCCACCAGCAGAGTGGGAGGACGGAAGAACTACGAGCAGTACTTC.

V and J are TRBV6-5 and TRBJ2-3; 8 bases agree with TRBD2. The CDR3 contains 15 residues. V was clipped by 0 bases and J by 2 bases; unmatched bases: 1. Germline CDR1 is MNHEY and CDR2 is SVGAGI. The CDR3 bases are TGTGCCAGCAGTTACTCAGCGGGAGTCACAGATACGCAGTATTTT. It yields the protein CASSYSAGVTDTQYF.

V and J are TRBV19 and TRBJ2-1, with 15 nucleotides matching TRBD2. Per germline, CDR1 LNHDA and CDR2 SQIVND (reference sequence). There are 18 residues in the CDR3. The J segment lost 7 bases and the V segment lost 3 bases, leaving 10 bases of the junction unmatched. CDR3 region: CASSMRGGLAGGRNEQFF. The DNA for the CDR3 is TGTGCCAGTAGTATGAGGGGGGGACTAGCGGGAGGTCGTAATGAGCAGTTCTTC.

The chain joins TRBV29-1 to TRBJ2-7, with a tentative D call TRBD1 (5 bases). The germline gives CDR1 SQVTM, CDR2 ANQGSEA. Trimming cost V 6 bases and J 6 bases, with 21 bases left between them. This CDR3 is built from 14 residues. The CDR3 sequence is CSVRTGSLSTEQYF. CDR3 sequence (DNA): TGCAGCGTCCGAACAGGTTCCCTCTCGACCGAGCAGTACTTC.

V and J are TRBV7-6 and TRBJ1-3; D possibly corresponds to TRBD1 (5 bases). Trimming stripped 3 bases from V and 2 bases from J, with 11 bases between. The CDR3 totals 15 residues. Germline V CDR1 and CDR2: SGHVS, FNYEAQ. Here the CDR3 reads CASSFGASTGNTIYF. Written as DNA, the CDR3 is TGTGCCAGCAGCTTCGGGGCTAGTACTGGAAACACCATATATTTT.

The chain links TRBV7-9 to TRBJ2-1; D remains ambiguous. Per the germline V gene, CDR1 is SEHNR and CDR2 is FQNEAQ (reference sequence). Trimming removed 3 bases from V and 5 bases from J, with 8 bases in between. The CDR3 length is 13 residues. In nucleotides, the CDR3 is TGTGCCAGCAGCTTCGGGCCAAACAATGAGCAGTTCTTC. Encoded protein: CASSFGPNNEQFF.

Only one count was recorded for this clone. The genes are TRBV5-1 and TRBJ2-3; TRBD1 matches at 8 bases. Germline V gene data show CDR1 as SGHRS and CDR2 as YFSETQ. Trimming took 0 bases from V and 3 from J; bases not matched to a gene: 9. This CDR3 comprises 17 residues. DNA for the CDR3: TGCGCCAGCAGCTTGGGCACAGGGGGTCCAAGGACAGATACGCAGTATTTT. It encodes CASSLGTGGPRTDTQYF.